A selection of T cell receptor beta chains follows, all from one sample in a study of T cell changes during pregnancy in multiple sclerosis. This table comes from immunoSEQ multiplex PCR, and its TCRdb copy is limited to in-frame clones, with some not included. The sample lists some 80,000 clones, roughly 96% seen once, with around 1% in the top ten. Sample: peripheral blood, taken in the second trimester of pregnancy. The receptors derive from a female donor with multiple sclerosis, enrolled in a pregnancy study. The CDR3 runs from the conserved cysteine through the conserved F or W. D genes are given only for firm matches. The listing skips clone size in some rows; elsewhere it reads once, few, many or a size class.

j_call clone_size d_call v_call cdr3_nt cdr3_aa
TRBJ2-6 . . TRBV28 TGTGCCAGCAGTTCCCGCCGGACTATTGGGGCCAACGTCCTGACTTTC CASSSRRTIGANVLTF
TRBJ1-1 . . TRBV13 TGTGCCAGCAGCCCCTGGGACACCAATCAGTTGGACTTT CASSPWDTNQLDF
TRBJ2-7 . TRBD1 TRBV11-2 TGTGCCAGCAGCTTAAGACAGGGGGCTTACTACGAGCAGTACTTC CASSLRQGAYYEQYF
TRBJ1-5 . . TRBV30 TGTGCCTGGAGTGTTGTCGGTCGCCATCAGCCCCAGCATTTT CAWSVVGRHQPQHF
TRBJ2-3 . TRBD1 TRBV6-1 TGTGCCAGCAGTCGGAGGACAGGCCGCACAGATACGCAGTATTTT CASSRRTGRTDTQYF
TRBJ2-7 . TRBD2 TRBV9 TGTGCCAGCAGCGTAGGGACTAGCGGGATCTACGAGCAGTACTTC CASSVGTSGIYEQYF
TRBJ1-2 . . TRBV30 TGTGCCTGGGTAGGGGAGGATGGCTACACCTTC CAWVGEDGYTF
TRBJ1-3 . TRBD1 TRBV7-9 TGTGCCAGCAGCCCACACCGGGACAGGAGAACCATATATTTT CASSPHRDRRTIYF
TRBJ2-7 once TRBD1 TRBV5-1 TGCGCCAGCAGCTCACCCACCGGGACAGGGGGCCACGAGCAGTACTTC CASSSPTGTGGHEQYF
TRBJ2-3 once TRBD2 TRBV18 TGTGCCAGCTCATGGCATAGCGGGTTTAGCACAGATACGCAGTATTTT CASSWHSGFSTDTQYF
TRBJ2-7 . TRBD2 TRBV11-2 TGTGCCAGCAGCGAAGGTTATAGCGGGAGTTATCCAGGCGAGCAGTACTTC CASSEGYSGSYPGEQYF
TRBJ2-1 once TRBD1 TRBV2 TGTGCCAGCAGTGAAACAGGGGTAGGATACAATGAGCAGTTCTTC CASSETGVGYNEQFF
TRBJ2-2 . . TRBV4-3 TGCGCCAGCAGGGTCGGACAAAACACCGGGGAGCTGTTTTTT CASRVGQNTGELFF
TRBJ2-2 . TRBD2 TRBV29-1 TGCAGCGTTGATACAGCGGGAGGGCCATTCACCGGGGAGCTGTTTTTT CSVDTAGGPFTGELFF
TRBJ1-1 . . TRBV6-4 TGTGCCAGCAGTGAAGGGGGGGGGAACACTGAAGCTTTCTTT CASSEGGGNTEAFF
TRBJ1-1 . TRBD1 TRBV6-4 TGTGCCAGCTCCCGGGACAGGGGGAACACTGAAGCTTTCTTT CASSRDRGNTEAFF
TRBJ2-3 . TRBD1 TRBV28 TGTGCCAGCAGTTTGTACAGGGGGTCTAGCACAGATACGCAGTATTTT CASSLYRGSSTDTQYF
TRBJ2-7 . TRBD2 TRBV9 TGTGCCAGCAGCGCGGGACTAGCGGGCTACGAGCAGTACTTC CASSAGLAGYEQYF
TRBJ2-1 . . TRBV12-2 TGTGCAAGTCCCTATTGGAATCCCAGGGTGACCTCCTACAATGAGCAGTTCTTC CASPYWNPRVTSYNEQFF
TRBJ2-5 . . TRBV7-2 TGTGCCCTAAGGGGGTCAGCCCCACAAGAGACCCAGTACTTC CALRGSAPQETQYF
TRBJ2-5 . TRBD2 TRBV5-1 TGCGCCAGCAGTAATAGCGGGAGATCAGTAGAGACCCAGTACTTC CASSNSGRSVETQYF
TRBJ2-3 . TRBD1 TRBV7-2 TGTGCCAGCAGCTTGGCAGGGGGAAATACGCAGTATTTT CASSLAGGNTQYF
TRBJ1-3 . . TRBV6-5 TGTGCCAGCAGCTTTGACTCCCGCGGCAACACCATATATTTT CASSFDSRGNTIYF
TRBJ1-1 . TRBD1 TRBV19 TGTGCCAGTAGTAAAAGACAGGGGGTAGACACTGAAGCTTTCTTT CASSKRQGVDTEAFF
TRBJ2-3 . . TRBV7-9 TGTGCCAGCAGTTTACAGGGGAGGGAGGGGACGCAGTATTTT CASSLQGREGTQYF
TRBJ1-2 . TRBD1 TRBV19 TGTGCCAGTAGTATACCCGCGTACAAGACAGGGCGGAAGGGCTATGGCTACACCTTC CASSIPAYKTGRKGYGYTF
TRBJ1-5 . . TRBV30 TGTGCCTGGAACACCCCAGGGCTCAATCAGCCCCAGCATTTT CAWNTPGLNQPQHF
TRBJ2-6 . . TRBV6-1 TGTGCCAGCAGTGAAGACAACTCTGGGGCCAACGTCCTGACTTTC CASSEDNSGANVLTF
TRBJ1-3 once . TRBV28 TGTGCCAGCAACGTGCAGGGAAATAGTGGAAACACCATATATTTT CASNVQGNSGNTIYF
TRBJ1-2 . TRBD1 TRBV9 TGTGCCAGCAGCATTCCCGGGACAGGGGGTCGAAACTATGGCTACACCTTC CASSIPGTGGRNYGYTF
TRBJ1-2 . . TRBV13 TGTGCCAGCAGCTTAATGGGGGGAGGCTATGGCTACACCTTC CASSLMGGGYGYTF
TRBJ2-2 . TRBD2 TRBV6-1 TGTGCCAGCAGGGAACCTAAAAGGTCAAGCGGGGCGCGGGGGGAGCTGTTTTTT CASREPKRSSGARGELFF
TRBJ2-1 . TRBD2 TRBV7-2 TGTGCCAGCAGCTTAGTGACTAGCGGGATCAACAATGAGCAGTTCTTC CASSLVTSGINNEQFF
TRBJ2-7 . . TRBV28 TGTGCCAGCAGTCCTTCGCGCGAGCAGTACTTC CASSPSREQYF
TRBJ1-2 . . TRBV4-1 TGCGCCAGCAGCCTCGACGGGGACTTTTATGGCTACACCTTC CASSLDGDFYGYTF
TRBJ2-7 . . TRBV16 TGTGCCAGCAGCCAAGGCACTCCTGGGCCTCCCTACGAGCAGTACTTC CASSQGTPGPPYEQYF
TRBJ2-1 . . TRBV30 TGTGCCTGGAGCGCTAGCTCCTACAATGAGCAGTTCTTC CAWSASSYNEQFF
TRBJ2-7 . TRBD1 TRBV15 TGTGCCACCAGCAGCGTTACAGGGGTCGACGAGCAGTACTTC CATSSVTGVDEQYF
TRBJ2-1 . TRBD1 TRBV27 TGTGCCAGCAGTTTTGGGCAGGGGGCTTACAATGAGCAGTTCTTC CASSFGQGAYNEQFF
TRBJ1-1 . . TRBV18 TGTGCCAGCTCACATTCGGCAGCCGGGGGTCCTGAAGCTTTCTTT CASSHSAAGGPEAFF
TRBJ2-1 . . TRBV29-1 TGCAGCGTTGCCAGCTCCTACAATGAGCAGTTCTTC CSVASSYNEQFF
TRBJ1-1 . . TRBV28 TGTGCCAGCAGAGGGGCGCCGGCTGCTTTCTTT CASRGAPAAFF
TRBJ1-2 . TRBD1 TRBV5-1 TGCGCCAGCAGCGTGACAGGGGGCGATGGCTACACCTTC CASSVTGGDGYTF
TRBJ1-4 . . TRBV7-9 TGTGCCAGCAGCCGAGACATTAGGGGGTCTAATGAAAAACTGTTTTTT CASSRDIRGSNEKLFF